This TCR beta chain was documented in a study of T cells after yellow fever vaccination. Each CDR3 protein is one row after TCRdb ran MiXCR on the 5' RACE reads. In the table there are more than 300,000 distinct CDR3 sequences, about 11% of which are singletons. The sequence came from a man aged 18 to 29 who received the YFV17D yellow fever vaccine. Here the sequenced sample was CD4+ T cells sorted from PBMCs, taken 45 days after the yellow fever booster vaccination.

CDR3 bases: TGTGCCAGTAGTAGGAGGACCCAGCGGGGGCTAGAGACCCAGTACTTC. Amino acid sequence: CASSRRTQRGLETQYF. This rearrangement joins TRBV19 to TRBJ2-5; 8 bases match TRBD2. This CDR3 is built from 16 residues. Looked up from germline, CDR1 is LNHDA and CDR2 is SQIVND (reference sequence). V was pared by 4 bases and J by 4 bases, with 11 bases of the junction left unmatched.